This T cell receptor (beta chain) came from a study of graft-versus-host responses after intestinal transplantation. To note about this clone: Its target is not known.

Trimming pared 4 bases from V and 6 bases from J, leaving 13 bases between. The V gene's germline CDR1 is SGHRS and CDR2 YFSETQ. This CDR3 region has 13 residues. Produced via immunoSEQ multiplex PCR; TCRdb's table is partial and in-frame only. The sample lists 80,000 to 100,000 clones, approximately 90% occurring once. The sample here was unstimulated CD4+ T cells sorted from spleen or lymph node cells, taken before intestinal transplant. This chain links TRBV5-1 with TRBJ1-2, with D possibly TRBD1 on 5 matching bases. The receptor's source is a human donor who received an intestinal transplant. Here the CDR3 DNA reads TGCGCCAGCAGCCAACAGGTTGGGGATGGCTACACCTTC. It translates to CASSQQVGDGYTF.